This T cell receptor beta chain was captured in a study of blood T cell repertoires in COVID-19. Study as a whole: Some COVID-19 samples were acute and others convalescent; all came from the United States, Italy and Spain.

There are 13 residues in the CDR3. Trimming removed 4 bases from V and 1 base from J, with 8 bases in between. Germline values: CDR1 SGHNT, CDR2 YYREEE (reference sequence). Across roughly 25 US areas, participants ranged in age from roughly 18 to 95 years. Assignment of participants to cohorts was predicated upon participant-reported clinical history. Produced via immunoSEQ multiplex PCR; TCRdb's table is partial and in-frame only. The table includes roughly 200,000 clones, about nine tenths detected once. The receptor's source is a woman aged 25 to 39 with acute COVID-19. The chain uses TRBV5-4 and TRBJ2-5; possibly TRBD2 for D (6 bases). The sample taken for sequencing was PBMCs or T cells enriched from blood (not recorded which). The CDR3 DNA follows: TGTGCCAGCAGCGTCGGGGGCCAAGAGACCCAGTACTTC. Translating it yields CASSVGGQETQYF.